The 29 T cell receptor beta chains below all came from one sample that was sequenced in a study of beta chain features in type 1 diabetes (dated by TCRdb to 2016 to 2019). Libraries came from the immunoSEQ multiplex PCR assay. The entire isolated RNA was reverse transcribed using the High Capacity cDNA Reverse Transcription Kit, and thus expressed TCRB transcripts were sequenced. TCRdb carries this immuneACCESS record with in-frame sequences only. Its versions omit some clonotypes, under half of them owing to an unresolved V gene in the studies checked, with the rest unexplained. This sample is represented by about 40,000 clones; roughly 49% of them were singletons. Approximately 0.67% of the sample goes to the ten largest clones. Sequenced: central memory CD4+ T cells from blood. Receptors were obtained from a young woman in good health.

This clone was detected only a few times. The rearrangement uses TRBV2 and TRBJ1-1; D is ambiguous. The CDR3 has 13 amino acids. Between the trimmed V and J ends, which lost 1 base and 1 base, there was a span of 4 bases. Germline V lookup: CDR1 SNHLY, CDR2 FYNNEI. The DNA for the CDR3 is TGTGCCAGCAGTGAAGAACAGAACACTGAAGCTTTCTTT. It yields the protein CASSEEQNTEAFF.

This chain links TRBV30 with TRBJ2-7, with TRBD2 matching over 9 bases. The CDR3 runs to 14 residues. Germline loops: CDR1 GTSNPN, CDR2 SVGIG (reference sequence). V shed 2 bases and J 4 bases; nucleotides not matched to a gene: 6. This CDR3 is CAWSQTSGAYEQYF. CDR3 sequence (DNA): TGTGCCTGGAGTCAGACTAGCGGAGCTTACGAGCAGTACTTC. The full variable domain, in which reference TRBV30 and TRBJ2-7 provide the parts outside the CDR3, is SQTIHQWPATLVQPVGSPLSLECTVEGTSNPNLYWYRQAAGRGLQLLFYSVGIGQISSEVPQNLSASRPQDRQFILSSKKLLLSDSGFYLCAWSQTSGAYEQYFGPGTRLTVT.

There are a few counts of this clone. The V call is TRBV5-1, the J call TRBJ2-3; 9 bases fit TRBD1. The germline CDR1 and CDR2 sequences are SGHRS and YFSETQ. V gave up 0 bases and J gave up 5 bases; unmatched junction bases: 7. This CDR3 is built from 16 residues. CDR3: CASSLASGTGRDTQYF. CDR3 nucleotides: TGCGCCAGCAGCTTGGCGTCCGGGACAGGGAGAGATACGCAGTATTTT.

The chain has TRBV7-2 and TRBJ2-1; TRBD2 matches 7 bases. Trimming cost V 3 bases and J 15 bases; bases outside gene matches: 8. Germline V gives CDR1 SGHTA, CDR2 FQGNSA. The CDR3 spans 12 residues. The DNA for the CDR3 is TGTGCCAGCAGCTTGAGGCGGGAGACCCCGTTCTTC. Its translation is CASSLRRETPFF.

This chain links TRBV6-1 with TRBJ2-1; TRBD2 is a possible D gene (7 bases). Germline values: CDR1 MNHNS, CDR2 SASEGT. V gave up 3 bases and J gave up 1 base, with 16 bases separating them. The CDR3 consists of 17 residues. In DNA form, the CDR3 reads TGTGCCAGCAGTGATCCCCGGGGGGCATCGTCCTACAATGAGCAGTTCTTC. Translating it yields CASSDPRGASSYNEQFF.

The chain couples TRBV5-6 to TRBJ2-5; 9 nucleotides match TRBD2. Germline V gene data show CDR1 as SGHDT and CDR2 as YYEEEE. The CDR3 extends over 16 amino acids. V trimming: 0 bases; J trimming: 1 base; junction bases outside the gene matches: 4. Here the CDR3 reads CASSLGASGIQETQYF. CDR3 DNA sequence: TGTGCCAGCAGCTTGGGAGCTAGCGGGATCCAAGAGACCCAGTACTTC.

The chain links TRBV10-3 to TRBJ2-1; D uncertain. Per the germline V gene, CDR1 is ENHRY and CDR2 is SYGVKD. The CDR3 totals 16 residues. The germline V and J ends were trimmed by 0 bases and 3 bases, with 12 bases remaining between them. CDR3 in amino acids: CAISESTKRNYNEQFF. CDR3 sequence (DNA): TGTGCCATCAGTGAGTCGACCAAGAGGAACTACAATGAGCAGTTCTTC.

The table lists this clone with a few counts. The chain combines TRBV4-1 with TRBJ2-1; TRBD2 matches 11 bases. The junction had 18 bases not matched to a gene; V was cut back by 2 bases and J by 6 bases. This CDR3 is built from 20 residues. The germline V gene has CDR1 MGHRA and CDR2 YSYEKL. The CDR3 is CASSQPAAPSRLAGSNEQFF. The DNA of the CDR3 is TGCGCCAGCAGCCAACCGGCGGCCCCCTCCCGACTAGCGGGATCCAATGAGCAGTTCTTC.

The chain is built from TRBV11-2 and TRBJ1-4; D remains ambiguous. Germline-derived CDR1 and CDR2 are SGHAT and FQNNGV. The CDR3 spans 18 residues. Trimming pared 4 bases from V and 0 bases from J, leaving 18 bases between. The CDR3, as DNA: TGTGCCAGCAGCTCAAAACACCGCGGGAGCGCAACTAATGAAAAACTGTTTTTT. Residues: CASSSKHRGSATNEKLFF. Variable domain in full (rest from reference TRBV11-2 and TRBJ1-4): EAGVAQSPRYKIIEKRQSVAFWCNPISGHATLYWYQQILGQGPKLLIQFQNNGVVDDSQLPKDRFSAERLKGVDSTLKIQPAKLEDSAVYLCASSSKHRGSATNEKLFFGSGTQLSVL.

Regarding this clone: The same CDR3 is also encoded by other DNA sequences in this sample. J is TRBJ1-5 and V is TRBV6-6; 8 nucleotides agree with TRBD1. The CDR3 covers 15 residues. In germline, CDR1 is MNHNY, CDR2 SVGAGI (reference sequence). Trimming removed 6 bases from V and 6 bases from J; junction bases left unmatched: 10. CDR3 amino acids: CASSPRQGPFQPQHF. For the CDR3, the DNA is TGTGCCAGCAGCCCCAGACAGGGGCCTTTTCAGCCCCAGCATTTT.

A remark on this clone: The CDR3 ends on some other residue instead of the conserved phenylalanine or tryptophan, so this is likely a read error. V is TRBV7-2 and J is TRBJ1-6; TRBD1 agrees at 10 bases. Germline V gene lookup returns CDR1 SGHTA and CDR2 FQGNSA. V was clipped by 5 bases and J by 7 bases; unmatched bases: 11. The CDR3 consists of 17 residues. This CDR3 reads CASSPPLDRGLNSPLHL. DNA of the CDR3: TGTGCCAGCAGCCCCCCCCTGGACAGGGGGTTGAATTCACCCCTCCACCTT.

The J gene is TRBJ2-7, the V gene TRBV30; 7 bases map to TRBD1. The CDR3 sequence is 12 residues long. Germline V lookup: CDR1 GTSNPN, CDR2 SVGIG (reference sequence). V gave up 5 bases and J gave up 6 bases; unmatched junction bases: 7. CDR3 sequence (DNA): TGTGCCTGGGCTCGTCGACAGGGCGAGCAGTACTTC. Amino acids: CAWARRQGEQYF. Based on the CDR3 plus reference TRBV30 and TRBJ2-7, the full variable domain is SQTIHQWPATLVQPVGSPLSLECTVEGTSNPNLYWYRQAAGRGLQLLFYSVGIGQISSEVPQNLSASRPQDRQFILSSKKLLLSDSGFYLCAWARRQGEQYFGPGTRLTVT.

CDR3 in amino acids: CASTKSELWTEAFF. The CDR3 DNA follows: TGTGCCAGCACCAAGAGTGAGCTATGGACTGAAGCTTTCTTT. The chain combines TRBV7-6 with TRBJ1-1; D is ambiguous. Trimming cost V 7 bases and J 5 bases, with 17 bases left between them. This CDR3 contains 14 residues. Germline V gives CDR1 SGHVS, CDR2 FNYEAQ.

The J gene is TRBJ2-7, the V gene TRBV2, with a possible D match to TRBD1 (6 bases). From germline, CDR1 is SNHLY and CDR2 FYNNEI. V lost 5 bases and J lost 5, with 19 bases in between. The CDR3 runs to 15 residues. This CDR3 is CASSPRQADWDEQYF. The CDR3 DNA reads as TGTGCCAGCAGTCCACGACAGGCCGATTGGGACGAGCAGTACTTC.

The chain employs TRBV30 and TRBJ2-1; no definite D call. Looked up from germline, CDR1 is GTSNPN and CDR2 is SVGIG (reference sequence). V dropped 5 bases and J dropped 8 bases, with 10 bases sitting between them. The length of the CDR3 is 11 residues. The DNA of the CDR3 is TGTGCCTGGGGTTACTTGGATGAGCAGTTCTTC. Its translation is CAWGYLDEQFF.

This chain connects TRBV7-8 to TRBJ2-7, with 9 bases fitting TRBD1. The V and J ends lost 5 bases and 4 bases, in that order; junction bases with no gene match: 9. Germline V CDR1 and CDR2: SGHVS, FQNEAQ. This CDR3 spans 15 amino acids. CDR3: CASSKLVGTGYEQYF. The CDR3 DNA follows: TGTGCCAGCAGCAAACTTGTCGGGACAGGGTACGAGCAGTACTTC.

The rearrangement links TRBV5-4 to TRBJ2-3, with 10 bases fitting TRBD2. This CDR3 spans 16 amino acids. V dropped 7 bases and J dropped 2; count of bases not matched to a gene: 10. Germline V lookup: CDR1 SGHNT, CDR2 YYREEE (reference sequence). CDR3 sequence: CASRRSSGGFTDTQYF. As DNA, the CDR3 is TGTGCCAGCCGTCGGAGTAGCGGGGGGTTCACAGATACGCAGTATTTT.

The chain uses TRBV11-2 and TRBJ1-5; no reliable D call. V gave up 6 bases and J gave up 0 bases, with 12 bases separating them. Germline V gives CDR1 SGHAT, CDR2 FQNNGV. This CDR3 has 15 amino acids. CDR3: CASSLRGDSNQPQHF. The CDR3 DNA reads as TGTGCCAGCAGTCTCCGCGGGGATAGCAATCAGCCCCAGCATTTT.

This sequence joins TRBV30 and TRBJ1-1; D is unresolved. V gave up 2 bases and J gave up 7 bases, with 11 bases separating them. Germline values: CDR1 GTSNPN, CDR2 SVGIG (reference sequence). The CDR3 is made up of 12 amino acids. The CDR3 region is CAWSPPAGEAFF. Here the CDR3 DNA reads TGTGCCTGGAGTCCCCCGGCAGGTGAAGCTTTCTTT.

The rearrangement uses TRBV5-6 and TRBJ1-1; a weak D match, TRBD1 (6 bases). Trimming removed 0 bases at V and 1 base at J, with 10 bases between. Germline V lookup: CDR1 SGHDT, CDR2 YYEEEE. The length of the CDR3 is 15 residues. Here the CDR3 reads CASSLGGRANTEAFF. The CDR3 region has the DNA TGTGCCAGCAGCTTGGGGGGGCGAGCGAACACTGAAGCTTTCTTT.

A few counts support this clone. DNA of the CDR3: TGTGCCAGCAGCTGGGGACAGGGGGACACTGAAGCTTTCTTT. It is translated as CASSWGQGDTEAFF. V is TRBV5-4 and J is TRBJ1-1, with 11 nucleotides matching TRBD1. Germline trimming cut 3 bases from V and 3 bases from J; bases unmatched to any gene: 1. Germline loops: CDR1 SGHNT, CDR2 YYREEE (reference sequence). The CDR3 is made up of 14 amino acids.

The chain uses TRBV5-5 and TRBJ2-7; TRBD1 matches 9 bases. Germline CDR1 is SGHKS and CDR2 is YYEKEE (reference sequence). J lost 3 bases, V lost 4 bases, and 8 bases had no gene match. This CDR3 region has 15 residues. In nucleotides, the CDR3 is TGTGCCAGCAGCCGAGCTGGACAGGGGATCTACGAGCAGTACTTC. It specifies CASSRAGQGIYEQYF. The complete variable domain, with remaining parts taken from reference TRBV5-5 and TRBJ2-7, reads DAGVTQSPTHLIKTRGQQVTLRCSPISGHKSVSWYQQVLGQGPQFIFQYYEKEERGRGNFPDRFSARQFPNYSSELNVNALLLGDSALYLCASSRAGQGIYEQYFGPGTRLTVT.

This clone was observed a handful of times. This sequence joins TRBV7-3 and TRBJ2-7, with TRBD2 as a possible D gene (5 bases). The CDR3 extends over 16 amino acids. In germline, CDR1 is SGHTA, CDR2 FQGTGA. Trimming cost V 0 bases and J 0 bases, with 12 bases left between them. CDR3 in amino acids: CASSLTGGLSSYEQYF. The CDR3 region has the DNA TGTGCCAGCAGCTTAACTGGAGGCCTGAGCTCCTACGAGCAGTACTTC.

The chain joins TRBV9 to TRBJ1-2; 8 bases are a match to TRBD1. The CDR3 loop spans 14 amino acids. Trimming cost V 2 bases and J 8 bases; bases outside gene matches: 8. Germline CDR1 reads SGDLS; CDR2 reads YYNGEE. The CDR3 here is CASSVDRVGGGYTF. The CDR3, as DNA: TGTGCCAGCAGCGTGGACAGGGTAGGGGGAGGCTACACCTTC.

V is TRBV6-1 and J is TRBJ1-4; D is unclear. CDR3 size: 12 residues. Germline V lookup: CDR1 MNHNS, CDR2 SASEGT. V lost 7 bases to trimming and J lost 10 bases, with 13 bases between them. CDR3 coding DNA: TGTGCCAGCATCGTCGGTGGGCGAAAACTGTTTTTT. Protein: CASIVGGRKLFF.

This chain links TRBV5-6 with TRBJ1-1; D is undetermined. The CDR3 is made up of 15 amino acids. Trimming stripped 2 bases from V and 1 base from J, with 12 bases between. From germline, CDR1 is SGHDT and CDR2 YYEEEE. Written as DNA, the CDR3 is TGTGCCAGCAGCTTTTTTAGCCTACAGAACACTGAAGCTTTCTTT. It specifies CASSFFSLQNTEAFF.

V usage is TRBV2 and J usage is TRBJ2-3; D is unclear. CDR1 and CDR2 from the germline V gene are SNHLY and FYNNEI. There are 14 residues in the CDR3. The germline V and J ends were trimmed by 8 bases and 0 bases, with 12 bases remaining between them. CDR3 DNA: TGTGCCAGCTCAAGAACGGGTAGCACAGATACGCAGTATTTT. Encoded protein: CASSRTGSTDTQYF. The full variable domain, rest sourced from reference TRBV2 and TRBJ2-3, is EPEVTQTPSHQVTQMGQEVILRCVPISNHLYFYWYRQILGQKVEFLVSFYNNEISEKSEIFDDQFSVERPDGSNFTLKIRSTKLEDSAMYFCASSRTGSTDTQYFGPGTRLTVL.

The chain combines TRBV28 with TRBJ2-7; possibly TRBD2 for D (5 bases). This CDR3 is built from 11 residues. The V and J ends lost 6 bases and 7 bases respectively, with 10 bases between them. CDR1 and CDR2 from the germline V gene are MDHEN and SYDVKM. CDR3 in DNA: TGTGCCAGCAGCGGGGTTCGGGAGCAGTACTTC. This encodes CASSGVREQYF.

This clone turned up a few times. V usage is TRBV19 and J usage is TRBJ1-1; 10 positions match TRBD1. The CDR3 runs to 16 residues. The V and J ends lost 8 bases and 0 bases, in that order; junction bases with no gene match: 9. Germline values: CDR1 LNHDA, CDR2 SQIVND (reference sequence). The chain's CDR3 is CASSFGTGALNTEAFF. In DNA, the CDR3 is TGTGCCAGTTCCTTCGGGACAGGGGCGTTGAACACTGAAGCTTTCTTT.